The next 8 T cell receptor beta chains were all read from a single sample in a study of blood T cell repertoires in COVID-19. Here immunoSEQ multiplex PCR was the method, and the copy in TCRdb shows in-frame clones only, minus some. The sample has about 220,000 clones, approximately 80% seen once; the top ten hold about 9%. The specimen sequenced was peripheral blood. Source of these receptors: a man in his fifties or sixties with active or convalescent COVID-19.

This rearrangement joins TRBV11-3 to TRBJ2-1; D is unresolved. The V gene lost 4 bases and the J gene lost 6 bases, with 22 bases spanning the gap. Germline V gives CDR1 SGHNT, CDR2 YENEEA. The CDR3 is 17 amino acids. The CDR3, as DNA: TGTGCCAGCAGCTCCCGATCTAAGAGTTCTTCAAGCAATGAGCAGTTCTTC. Translating gives CASSSRSKSSSSNEQFF. Combining the CDR3 with reference TRBV11-3 and TRBJ2-1 gives the whole variable domain EAGVVQSPRYKIIEKKQPVAFWCNPISGHNTLYWYLQNLGQGPELLIRYENEEAVDDSQLPKDRFSAERLKGVDSTLKIQPAELGDSAVYLCASSSRSKSSSSNEQFFGPGTRLTVL.

This clone showed up just once. The gene calls are TRBV25-1 and TRBJ2-1; 12 nucleotides align to TRBD2. The CDR3 runs to 16 residues. Unmatched junction bases numbered 5, after V lost 4 bases and J lost 4 bases. Germline CDR1 is MGHDK and CDR2 is SYGVNS. The CDR3 coding sequence is TGTGCCAGCAGTGTCTCGGGACTAGCGGGTTACAATGAGCAGTTCTTC. This translates into CASSVSGLAGYNEQFF.

The genes are TRBV21-1 and TRBJ2-7; TRBD2, as called in the table, went unchecked against the DNA. TRBV21-1 is a pseudogene locus. The CDR3 loop spans 15 amino acids. The CDR3 bases are TGTGCCAGCAGCAAAGAGACTAGCGGGGGGGATGAGCAGTACGTC. Protein sequence: CASSKETSGGDEQYV.

The chain couples TRBV2 to TRBJ1-1; D is unresolved. The CDR3 is made up of 13 amino acids. Germline assignment: CDR1 SNHLY and CDR2 FYNNEI. V was pared by 6 bases and J by 3 bases, with 11 bases between. CDR3 DNA sequence: TGTGCCAGCAGCGCCCTCCGGGACACTGAAGCTTTCTTT. Translated: CASSALRDTEAFF.

This clone was found a few times. CDR3 nucleotides: TGTGCCAGCAGCCAATCCTGGGGGGGGAATAGCGGGAGGGCCAGATACGAGCAGTACTTC. Protein: CASSQSWGGNSGRARYEQYF. The chain links TRBV3-1 (or the pseudogene TRBV3-2) to TRBJ2-7, with TRBD2 identical over 11 bases. The CDR3 covers 20 residues. Germline V gene data show CDR1 as LGHDT and CDR2 as YNNKEL (reference sequence). V trimming: 2 bases; J trimming: 4 bases; junction bases outside the gene matches: 19.

This rearrangement joins TRBV9 to TRBJ1-1; tentative D call: TRBD1 (5 bases). The germline gives CDR1 SGDLS, CDR2 YYNGEE. The CDR3 covers 13 residues. Trimming removed 3 bases from V and 5 bases from J, with 11 bases in between. The CDR3 nucleotides are TGTGCCAGCAGCGGCGGGACCCATACTGAAGCTTTCTTT. Translated: CASSGGTHTEAFF.

V and J are TRBV5-4 and TRBJ2-6; no firm D call. Germline-derived CDR1 and CDR2 are SGHNT and YYREEE (reference sequence). Trimming took off 1 base at V and 0 bases at J, with 5 bases between the two ends. CDR3 size: 15 residues. In DNA, the CDR3 is TGTGCCAGCAGCTTGCTAACCTCTGGGGCCAACGTCCTGACTTTC. Its protein is CASSLLTSGANVLTF.

This clone was seen more than once but under ten times. V gene TRBV5-1 combines with J gene TRBJ2-7, with D possibly matching TRBD2 (6 bases). V lost 4 bases and J 5 bases, leaving 19 bases between the germline ends. CDR3 length: 15 residues. The germline gives CDR1 SGHRS, CDR2 YFSETQ. This CDR3 reads CASSEQAGSWNEQYF. The CDR3 nucleotides read TGCGCCAGCAGCGAACAGGCGGGATCGTGGAACGAGCAGTACTTC. The complete variable domain, with remaining parts taken from reference TRBV5-1 and TRBJ2-7, reads KAGVTQTPRYLIKTRGQQVTLSCSPISGHRSVSWYQQTPGQGLQFLFEYFSETQRNKGNFPGRFSGRQFSNSRSEMNVSTLELGDSALYLCASSEQAGSWNEQYFGPGTRLTVT.